Listed below are T cell receptor beta chains from one sample, sequenced in a study of Graves' ophthalmopathy and Graves' hyperthyroidism. TCRdb passed the multiplex PCR reads through MiXCR, listing each CDR3 protein once. The repertoire consists of approximately 700,000 distinct CDR3 sequences, with just over 40% occurring once and the leading ten covering over 2.5%. The sequencing sample was made of peripheral blood. These receptors originate from an adult man with Graves' ophthalmopathy. The CDR3 runs from the conserved cysteine through the conserved F or W. The D gene is left open where the match is weak. Only some rows state a clone size, as once, few, many or a class for expanded clones.

size,J,V,D,CDR3,DNA
NA,TRBJ2-7,TRBV5-1,TRBD1,CASSSTGTGGVRQYF,TGCGCCAGCAGCTCCACCGGGACAGGGGGCGTTCGGCAGTACTTC
NA,TRBJ1-1,TRBV5-6,TRBD1,CASSRTGGKNTEAFF,TGTGCCAGCAGTCGTACAGGGGGTAAAAACACTGAAGCTTTCTTT
NA,TRBJ2-3,TRBV20-1,NA,CSARGSDTDTQYF,TGCAGTGCTAGGGGGTCCGACACAGATACGCAGTATTTT
few,TRBJ1-6,TRBV10-3,TRBD1,CASSDPGTGVEVSYNSPLHF,TGTGCCAGCAGTGACCCCGGGACAGGGGTTGAAGTGTCCTATAATTCACCCCTCCACTTT
many,TRBJ1-6,TRBV15,NA,CATSSPRGGPLHF,TGTGCCACCAGCAGCCCGAGGGGCGGGCCCCTCCACTTT
many,TRBJ1-4,TRBV7-2,NA,CASSRTGLNEKLFF,TGTGCCAGCAGCCGAACAGGATTGAATGAAAAACTGTTTTTT
NA,TRBJ1-5,TRBV30,TRBD1,CAWSVRTGWCQPQHF,TGTGCCTGGAGTGTTCGGACAGGCTGGTGTCAGCCCCAGCATTTT
NA,TRBJ2-1,TRBV7-7,NA,CASNKGGNEQFF,TGTGCTAGTAATAAGGGTGGCAATGAGCAGTTCTTC
NA,TRBJ1-4,TRBV25-1,NA,CASSDTQGHEKLFF,TGTGCCAGCAGTGACACACAGGGTCACGAAAAACTGTTTTTT
NA,TRBJ1-2,TRBV2,TRBD1,CASTGDRGRGSGYTF,TGTGCCAGCACAGGGGACAGGGGGCGCGGTTCTGGCTACACCTTC
once,TRBJ1-2,TRBV2,NA,CASPTGKGYTF,TGTGCCAGTCCAACGGGGAAGGGCTACACCTTC
once,TRBJ2-5,TRBV25-1,NA,CASSERGIETQYF,TGTGCCAGCAGTGAACGGGGCATCGAGACCCAGTACTTC
many,TRBJ2-7,TRBV14,NA,CASSQANEQYF,TGTGCCAGCAGCCAAGCGAACGAGCAGTACTTC
few,TRBJ2-5,TRBV30,NA,CAWSVGLAETQYF,TGTGCCTGGAGTGTTGGGCTAGCGGAGACCCAGTACTTC
few,TRBJ2-6,TRBV29-1,NA,CSVSANVLTF,TGCAGCGTCTCAGCCAACGTCCTGACTTTC
NA,TRBJ2-5,TRBV7-6,TRBD1,CASSLWTGGVETQYF,TGTGCCAGCAGCCTTTGGACAGGGGGGGTGGAGACCCAGTACTTC
NA,TRBJ2-5,TRBV2,NA,CASSDQLSGEETQYF,TGTGCCAGCAGTGACCAGCTAAGCGGAGAAGAGACCCAGTACTTC
many,TRBJ1-3,TRBV29-1,NA,CSAQGGSGNTIYF,TGCAGCGCTCAGGGCGGCTCTGGAAACACCATATATTTT
NA,TRBJ1-2,TRBV15,TRBD1,CATSSGTGGGGYTF,TGTGCCACCAGCAGTGGGACAGGGGGCGGTGGCTACACCTTC
few,TRBJ2-6,TRBV4-3,NA,CASSQEQATGANVLTF,TGCGCCAGCAGCCAAGAACAGGCGACTGGGGCCAACGTCCTGACTTTC
NA,TRBJ2-2,TRBV15,NA,CATSRGQGANTGELFF,TGTGCCACCAGCAGAGGTCAGGGCGCGAACACCGGGGAGCTGTTTTTT
NA,TRBJ1-5,TRBV6-5,TRBD1,CASSVGTGRNQPQHF,TGTGCCAGCAGTGTAGGGACAGGGAGGAATCAGCCCCAGCATTTT
many,TRBJ2-7,TRBV19,TRBD2,CASSIIGAGSSYEQYF,TGTGCCAGTAGTATAATCGGAGCGGGGTCCTCCTACGAGCAGTACTTC
NA,TRBJ1-1,TRBV6-1,TRBD1,CASDRGNTEAFF,TGTGCCAGTGACAGGGGGAACACTGAAGCTTTCTTT
once,TRBJ2-2,TRBV19,NA,CAAFAGELFF,TGTGCCGCCTTTGCCGGGGAGCTGTTTTTT
NA,TRBJ2-5,TRBV10-3,NA,CAISISGLTQETQYF,TGTGCCATCAGTATATCAGGACTTACCCAAGAGACCCAGTACTTC
NA,TRBJ1-2,TRBV24-1,NA,CATNRTPRDTGGYTF,TGTGCCACCAATCGGACCCCGAGGGACACCGGGGGCTACACCTTC
few,TRBJ1-5,TRBV4-2,NA,CASSQGGGDGQPQHF,TGTGCCAGCAGCCAAGGGGGAGGGGATGGGCAGCCCCAGCATTTT